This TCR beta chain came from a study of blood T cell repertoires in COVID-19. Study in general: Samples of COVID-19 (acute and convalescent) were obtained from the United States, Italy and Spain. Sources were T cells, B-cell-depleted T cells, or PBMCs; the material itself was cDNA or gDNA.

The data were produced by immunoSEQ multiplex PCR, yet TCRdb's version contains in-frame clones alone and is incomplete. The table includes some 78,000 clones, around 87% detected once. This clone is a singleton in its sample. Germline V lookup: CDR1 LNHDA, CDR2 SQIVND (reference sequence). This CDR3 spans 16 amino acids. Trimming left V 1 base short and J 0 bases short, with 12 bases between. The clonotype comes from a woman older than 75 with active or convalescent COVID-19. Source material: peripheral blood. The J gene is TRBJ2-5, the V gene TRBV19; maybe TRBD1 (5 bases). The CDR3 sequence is CASSIVTGKYQETQYF. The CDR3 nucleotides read TGTGCCAGTAGTATAGTAACAGGAAAGTACCAAGAGACCCAGTACTTC.